This paragraph covers one T cell receptor (beta chain) sequence. The CDR3 spans 15 residues. Germline CDR1 and CDR2: SGHKS and YYEKEE (reference sequence). V was clipped by 1 base and J by 8 bases, with 18 bases between them. Source study methods: Estimation of nucleated cell counts relied on the amplification of reference gene primers. Repertoires were generated with immunoSEQ multiplex PCR, while TCRdb's copy carries only in-frame clones and drops some. V and J calls and clone size are those listed in that table; D and trimming were worked out from the DNA. Of 350,000 or so clones detected, around nine tenths appear once; the ten largest clones hold 3% to 4.5%. This sample was included in a study of blood T cell repertoires in COVID-19. Study at large: COVID-19 samples, acute and convalescent, were from the United States, Italy and Spain. PBMCs, B-cell-depleted T cells, or T cells were the source of the cDNA or gDNA that made up the material.

The TCR sequence derives from a woman aged 55-75 years with COVID-19, enrolled during active disease. The sample consisted of peripheral blood. The chain is built from TRBV5-5 and TRBJ1-2; D not resolved. The CDR3 coding sequence is TGTGCCAGCAGCTTGTTCTCGACACCCACCCTGGGCTACACCTTC. As protein: CASSLFSTPTLGYTF.